The 32 T cell receptor beta chains given below trace back to one sample, sequenced in a study of cytomegalovirus exposure and HLA in healthy donors. The PCR contained 60 Vbeta and 13 Jbeta primers. Profiled with immunoSEQ multiplex PCR; TCRdb holds only in-frame clones, not every one. Here the sample spans around 160,000 clones, around 79% being singletons. The sequenced material came from PBMCs. These TCRs come from a middle-aged man in good health and CMV-seropositive.

V usage is TRBV5-1 and J usage is TRBJ1-1; the match to TRBD1 covers 11 bases. This CDR3 has 17 amino acids. Germline lookup yields CDR1 SGHRS and CDR2 YFSETQ. V trimming: 2 bases; J trimming: 5 bases; junction bases outside the gene matches: 11. DNA for the CDR3: TGCGCCAGCAGCTTCGCCTCCGGGACAGGGGGAGGAACTGAAGCTTTCTTT. It specifies CASSFASGTGGGTEAFF.

DNA for the CDR3: TGTGCCAGCAGCTTAGAACCAGGGGCAAACTATGGCTACACCTTC. The encoded protein is CASSLEPGANYGYTF. V gene TRBV11-2 combines with J gene TRBJ1-2; D possibly corresponds to TRBD1 (6 bases). Germline V gene sequence: CDR1 SGHAT, CDR2 FQNNGV. This CDR3 is 15 amino acids long. Trimming cost V 0 bases and J 2 bases, with 10 bases left between them.

The V gene is TRBV9, the J gene TRBJ1-1; D is ambiguous. The germline V and J ends were trimmed by 0 bases and 2 bases, with 11 bases remaining between them. Germline CDR1 reads SGDLS; CDR2 reads YYNGEE. CDR3 length: 15 amino acids. In nucleotides, the CDR3 is TGTGCCAGCAGCGTAGTGGGAGGGCCTAACACTGAAGCTTTCTTT. This sequence encodes CASSVVGGPNTEAFF.

This chain uses TRBV18 with TRBJ1-5; 8 positions agree with TRBD1. V dropped 2 bases and J dropped 4; count of bases not matched to a gene: 4. The CDR3 length is 15 residues. The V gene's germline CDR1 is KGHSH and CDR2 LQKENI. CDR3 DNA: TGTGCCAGCTCACCAAGCGGACAGGGAAATCAGCCCCAGCATTTT. Its translation: CASSPSGQGNQPQHF.

The chain combines TRBV18 with TRBJ2-7; TRBD2 matches at 10 bases. The CDR3 runs to 16 residues. CDR1 KGHSH and CDR2 LQKENI come from the germline V gene. V gave up 3 bases and J gave up 6 bases; unmatched junction bases: 11. The CDR3 coding sequence is TGTGCCAGCTCACCCCGTGCTAGCGGGAGTGGGGGCGAGCAGTACTTC. The encoded protein is CASSPRASGSGGEQYF.

This clone is a singleton in its sample. The rearrangement joins TRBV4-3 to TRBJ1-1; D is unclear. V lost 0 bases and J lost 1, with 9 bases in between. The germline CDR1 and CDR2 sequences are LGHNA and YSLEER. The CDR3 spans 15 residues. DNA for the CDR3: TGCGCCAGCAGCCAAGAGCTGGTCGGGAACACTGAAGCTTTCTTT. Protein product: CASSQELVGNTEAFF.

The gene calls are TRBV29-1 and TRBJ2-3; D unresolved. The CDR3 extends over 12 amino acids. Looked up from germline, CDR1 is SQVTM and CDR2 is ANQGSEA. The germline V and J ends were trimmed by 4 bases and 5 bases, with 10 bases remaining between them. This CDR3 reads CSVALAQDTQYF. CDR3 DNA sequence: TGCAGCGTTGCATTAGCCCAAGATACGCAGTATTTT.

The chain carries TRBV7-8 and TRBJ2-3; D not certain. This CDR3 is 15 amino acids long. Germline V lookup: CDR1 SGHVS, CDR2 FQNEAQ. Trimming cost V 1 base and J 1 base, with 9 bases left between them. Here the CDR3 reads CASSLVYSGTDTQYF. DNA of the CDR3: TGTGCCAGCAGCTTAGTGTATTCAGGCACAGATACGCAGTATTTT.

The CDR3 protein is CASRGLAVTGELFF. For the CDR3, the DNA is TGTGCCAGCAGGGGACTAGCGGTCACCGGGGAGCTGTTTTTT. V is TRBV28 and J is TRBJ2-2; 11 nucleotides match TRBD2. V trimming: 6 bases; J trimming: 4 bases; junction bases outside the gene matches: 1. CDR1 and CDR2 (germline): MDHEN, SYDVKM. This CDR3 is built from 14 residues.

This chain uses TRBV5-1 with TRBJ1-3; D gene unclear. Germline values: CDR1 SGHRS, CDR2 YFSETQ. The CDR3 is 14 residues long. V lost 2 bases and J lost 3, with 9 bases in between. In nucleotides, the CDR3 is TGCGCCAGCAGCTTATACACGGGTGGAAACACCATATATTTT. This encodes CASSLYTGGNTIYF. The full variable domain, with the rest looked up from reference TRBV5-1 and TRBJ1-3, is KAGVTQTPRYLIKTRGQQVTLSCSPISGHRSVSWYQQTPGQGLQFLFEYFSETQRNKGNFPGRFSGRQFSNSRSEMNVSTLELGDSALYLCASSLYTGGNTIYFGEGSWLTVV.

This clone was recorded only once. The rearrangement uses TRBV28 and TRBJ2-7, with 9 bases aligning to TRBD2. This CDR3 has 13 residues. Germline values: CDR1 MDHEN, CDR2 SYDVKM. Trimming took 6 bases from V and 4 from J; bases not matched to a gene: 4. The CDR3: CASRTSGVYEQYF. Written as DNA, the CDR3 is TGTGCCAGCAGGACTAGCGGAGTATACGAGCAGTACTTC.

The chain combines TRBV6-1 with TRBJ1-1; D ambiguous. There are 13 residues in the CDR3. Trimming shortened V by 10 bases and J by 0 bases, and 12 bases separated the two germline ends. The germline gives CDR1 MNHNS, CDR2 SASEGT. CDR3: CAILLELNTEAFF. In nucleotides, the CDR3 is TGTGCCATACTACTAGAGCTGAACACTGAAGCTTTCTTT.

The chain has TRBV7-6 and TRBJ1-1; unclear D gene. The CDR3 extends over 13 amino acids. V lost 1 base and J lost 5, with 8 bases in between. Germline V lookup: CDR1 SGHVS, CDR2 FNYEAQ. The CDR3 protein is CASSLGGETEAFF. CDR3 nucleotide sequence: TGTGCCAGCAGCTTAGGGGGAGAGACTGAAGCTTTCTTT.

The chain uses TRBV5-1 and TRBJ2-2; a possible D gene is TRBD2 (5 bases). Trimming cost V 0 bases and J 8 bases, with 11 bases left between them. This CDR3 is built from 14 residues. Germline V gene data show CDR1 as SGHRS and CDR2 as YFSETQ. The CDR3 loop is CASSLDAEVGELFF. The CDR3 coding sequence is TGCGCCAGCAGCTTGGATGCGGAGGTGGGGGAGCTGTTTTTT.

The chain combines TRBV19 with TRBJ2-7; 11 bases are shared with TRBD1. The CDR3 sequence is 16 residues long. Germline CDR1 is LNHDA and CDR2 is SQIVND (reference sequence). Trimming removed 5 bases from V and 4 bases from J; junction bases left unmatched: 10. CDR3 sequence: CASSPPGGTGGYEQYF. The CDR3 DNA sequence: TGTGCCAGTAGTCCCCCCGGCGGGACAGGGGGTTACGAGCAGTACTTC.

CDR3 bases: TGTGCCAGTAGTATCCTCGGGACAGGGAACTCCTACGAGCAGTACTTC. This translates into CASSILGTGNSYEQYF. The chain carries TRBV19 and TRBJ2-7, with 9 bases aligning to TRBD1. Germline loops: CDR1 LNHDA, CDR2 SQIVND (reference sequence). The CDR3 runs 16 residues. After removal of 3 bases from V and 0 bases from J, the junction contained 6 bases not matched to a gene.

CDR3 loop: CASSTPTRRGNEQFF. The CDR3 DNA follows: TGTGCCAGCAGTACCCCGACTAGAAGGGGTAATGAGCAGTTCTTC. This chain uses TRBV6-1 with TRBJ2-1, with TRBD2 as a possible D gene (6 bases). Germline values: CDR1 MNHNS, CDR2 SASEGT. The CDR3 loop spans 15 amino acids. Trimming took 5 bases from V and 7 from J, leaving 18 bases between them.

V is TRBV5-1 and J is TRBJ2-3, with D maybe TRBD2 (6 bases). Per germline, CDR1 SGHRS and CDR2 YFSETQ. V was cut by 2 bases and J by 0 bases, with 10 bases left in between. CDR3 length: 15 amino acids. The chain's CDR3 is CASSLAGPSTDTQYF. In DNA, the CDR3 is TGCGCCAGCAGCTTAGCGGGCCCGAGCACAGATACGCAGTATTTT.

The V gene is TRBV4-2, the J gene TRBJ2-1; a weak D match, TRBD2 (5 bases). Per the germline V gene, CDR1 is LGHNA and CDR2 is YNFKEQ. Trimming took 1 base from V and 5 from J, leaving 9 bases between them. The CDR3 is 14 amino acids. The CDR3 DNA is TGTGCCAGCAGCCAAGCTGGGAGTAACAATGAGCAGTTCTTC. Amino acids: CASSQAGSNNEQFF.

This clone has more than one count but fewer than ten. One end of the junction varies from germline; a read error may be responsible. The chain joins TRBV7-9 to TRBJ2-1; 14 bases map to TRBD2. Per the germline V gene, CDR1 is SEHNR and CDR2 is FQNEAQ (reference sequence). CDR3 size: 19 residues. CDR3 DNA sequence: TGTTCCAGCAGCGGATGGACTAGCGGGAGGAGCAGTTCAATAAATGAGCAGTTCTTC. This codes for CSSSGWTSGRSSSINEQFF.

The chain couples TRBV27 to TRBJ1-5; 8 bases are a match to TRBD1. Trimming at V came to 7 bases and at J to 1 base, leaving 6 bases not matched to a gene. The CDR3 loop spans 15 amino acids. Germline V gene data show CDR1 as MNHEY and CDR2 as SMNVEV (reference sequence). CDR3 bases: TGTGCCAGCAAATCAGGGGGCCTCAGCAATCAGCCCCAGCATTTT. This gives the protein CASKSGGLSNQPQHF.

The rearrangement joins TRBV11-2 to TRBJ2-7; TRBD1 aligns across 11 bases. Germline V gene lookup returns CDR1 SGHAT and CDR2 FQNNGV. The CDR3 has 15 residues. V lost 4 bases, J lost 4 bases, and 6 bases stayed unmatched. CDR3 bases: TGTGCCAGCAGCTCTGGACAGGGGGCGAGGTACGAGCAGTACTTC. Protein product: CASSSGQGARYEQYF.

The chain couples TRBV7-2 to TRBJ2-7, with 12 bases identical to TRBD2. The junction had 12 bases not matched to a gene; V was cut back by 1 base and J by 2 bases. Germline CDR1 and CDR2: SGHTA and FQGNSA. The CDR3 has 19 amino acids. This chain's CDR3 is CASSLDPLLAGGTPYEQYF. CDR3 DNA sequence: TGTGCCAGCAGCTTAGATCCCCTACTAGCGGGAGGAACCCCCTACGAGCAGTACTTC. Full variable domain (outside the CDR3, taken from reference TRBV7-2 and TRBJ2-7): GAGVSQSPSNKVTEKGKDVELRCDPISGHTALYWYRQSLGQGLEFLIYFQGNSAPDKSGLPSDRFSAERTGGSVSTLTIQRTQQEDSAVYLCASSLDPLLAGGTPYEQYFGPGTRLTVT.

Only a few counts were recorded for this clone. This rearrangement joins TRBV9 to TRBJ2-1, with 11 bases fitting TRBD2. CDR3 length: 17 residues. V dropped 4 bases and J dropped 4; count of bases not matched to a gene: 10. Germline V CDR1 and CDR2: SGDLS, YYNGEE. The CDR3 here is CASSFSMTSGVYNEQFF. The DNA for the CDR3 is TGTGCCAGCAGCTTTTCCATGACTAGCGGGGTTTACAATGAGCAGTTCTTC.

This clone was picked up a small number of times. The CDR3 bases are TGTGCCAGCAGCGTCGGACTAGCGCCCAACAATGAGCAGTTCTTC. Its protein is CASSVGLAPNNEQFF. The V and J genes are TRBV9 and TRBJ2-1, with 9 bases that match TRBD2. Germline assignment: CDR1 SGDLS and CDR2 YYNGEE. V shed 2 bases and J 5 bases; nucleotides not matched to a gene: 5. CDR3 length: 15 amino acids.

The CDR3 nucleotides are TGTGCCAGCAGTGAACATGGGACAGGCGGAAACACCATATATTTT. Protein sequence: CASSEHGTGGNTIYF. The rearrangement links TRBV25-1 to TRBJ1-3; 8 positions match TRBD1. The germline V gene encodes CDR1 MGHDK and CDR2 SYGVNS. The V and J ends lost 2 bases and 4 bases, in that order; junction bases with no gene match: 4. This CDR3 comprises 15 residues.

The rearrangement links TRBV12-2 to TRBJ2-5; TRBD2 reflects the table's D call only, with no check against the DNA. TRBV12-2 represents a pseudogene. The CDR3 sequence is 14 residues long. Here the CDR3 reads CASRLTGGQETQYF. CDR3 nucleotides: TGTGCAAGTCGCTTGACCGGAGGTCAAGAGACCCAGTACTTC.

The DNA of the CDR3 is TGTGCCATCAGATCTCCGGGGATGAACACTGAAGCTTTCTTT. The encoded protein is CAIRSPGMNTEAFF. The chain has TRBV10-3 and TRBJ1-1; D not certain. Trimming removed 6 bases at V and 0 bases at J, with 11 bases between. Germline CDR1 ENHRY, CDR2 SYGVKD. This CDR3 is 14 amino acids long.

V is TRBV6-5 and J is TRBJ2-7; 7 nucleotides align to TRBD1. Germline V gene lookup returns CDR1 MNHEY and CDR2 SVGAGI. The length of the CDR3 is 14 residues. Trimming at V came to 8 bases and at J to 6 bases, leaving 13 bases not matched to a gene. CDR3 coding DNA: TGTGCCAGCCAATCCGGGACAGCACAGTTCGAGCAGTACTTC. It is translated as CASQSGTAQFEQYF.

There are a few counts of this clone. This chain connects TRBV13 to TRBJ2-2, with D possibly being TRBD2 (6 bases). The germline gives CDR1 PRHDT, CDR2 FYEKMQ (reference sequence). The CDR3 has 13 amino acids. Trimming stripped 5 bases from V and 6 bases from J, with 10 bases between. The CDR3: CASSTLASGELFF. The CDR3 DNA reads as TGTGCCAGCAGCACACTAGCATCCGGGGAGCTGTTTTTT. Filled out from reference TRBV13 and TRBJ2-2, the complete variable domain reads AAGVIQSPRHLIKEKRETATLKCYPIPRHDTVYWYQQGPGQDPQFLISFYEKMQSDKGSIPDRFSAQQFSDYHSELNMSSLELGDSALYFCASSTLASGELFFGEGSRLTVL.

The genes are TRBV7-8 and TRBJ1-2; 7 bases map to TRBD1. V shed 0 bases, J shed 7 bases, and the junction held 5 bases outside the gene matches. CDR3 size: 14 residues. Germline-derived CDR1 and CDR2 are SGHVS and FQNEAQ. The CDR3 DNA reads TGTGCCAGCAGCTTAGCCGGACAGGCTTTTGGCTACACCTTC. Translated, it gives CASSLAGQAFGYTF.

This sequence joins TRBV11-3 and TRBJ2-2; TRBD1 is a possible D gene (6 bases). V was cut by 1 base and J by 3 bases, with 9 bases left in between. Looked up from germline, CDR1 is SGHNT and CDR2 is YENEEA. This CDR3 has 15 amino acids. In DNA form, the CDR3 reads TGTGCCAGCAGCTTAGTGGGGGCGGACACCGGGGAGCTGTTTTTT. This encodes CASSLVGADTGELFF.